This entry lists 30 T cell receptor beta chains sequenced from one sample in a study of blood T cell repertoires in COVID-19. Here immunoSEQ multiplex PCR was the method, and the copy in TCRdb shows in-frame clones only, minus some. The repertoire holds roughly 110,000 clones, with 80% to 90% as singletons. Material: peripheral blood. All receptors derive from a man aged 35-49 years with active or convalescent COVID-19.

The chain carries TRBV4-3 and TRBJ2-3; 7 nucleotides agree with TRBD2. The CDR3 extends over 13 amino acids. Germline V gene sequence: CDR1 LGHNA, CDR2 YSLEER. V dropped 9 bases and J dropped 1; count of bases not matched to a gene: 4. CDR3 nucleotides: TGCGCCAGTCTAGCGGCCGGCACAGATACGCAGTATTTT. Its protein is CASLAAGTDTQYF.

Only a few counts were recorded for this clone. The rearrangement joins TRBV9 to TRBJ2-2; maybe TRBD1 (5 bases). CDR1 is SGDLS and CDR2 is YYNGEE in the germline V gene. CDR3 size: 15 residues. The V and J ends lost 3 bases and 1 base respectively, with 10 bases between them. The CDR3 nucleotides read TGTGCCAGCAGCGCCTTTACAGGGAACACCGGGGAGCTGTTTTTT. As protein: CASSAFTGNTGELFF.

The genes are TRBV18 and TRBJ1-2; 7 bases are a match to TRBD1. The CDR3 contains 14 residues. V gave up 3 bases and J gave up 4 bases; unmatched junction bases: 5. CDR1 is KGHSH and CDR2 is LQKENI in the germline V gene. The CDR3 spells CASSPKTGTYGYTF. DNA for the CDR3: TGTGCCAGCTCACCCAAGACAGGGACCTATGGCTACACCTTC.

The rearrangement joins TRBV19 to TRBJ1-3; D gene unclear. The V end lost 7 bases, the J end lost 1 base, and 14 bases lay between the germline ends. Germline lookup yields CDR1 LNHDA and CDR2 SQIVND (reference sequence). This CDR3 has 15 amino acids. The CDR3 loop is CASTTSIISGNTIYF. In DNA form, the CDR3 reads TGTGCCAGTACCACCAGTATCATTTCTGGAAACACCATATATTTT. Based on the CDR3 plus reference TRBV19 and TRBJ1-3, the full variable domain is DGGITQSPKYLFRKEGQNVTLSCEQNLNHDAMYWYRQDPGQGLRLIYYSQIVNDFQKGDIAEGYSVSREKKESFPLTVTSAQKNPTAFYLCASTTSIISGNTIYFGEGSWLTVV.

This rearrangement joins TRBV6-1 to TRBJ1-4, with D perhaps matching TRBD1 (6 bases). Trimming cost V 0 bases and J 7 bases, with 12 bases left between them. The CDR3 consists of 15 residues. The germline CDR1 and CDR2 sequences are MNHNS and SASEGT. As DNA, the CDR3 is TGTGCCAGCAGTGAAGCCTTCGAAGGGGGTGAAAAACTGTTTTTT. It codes for CASSEAFEGGEKLFF.

This sequence joins TRBV12-3 or TRBV12-4 and TRBJ1-2; D is unclear. The CDR3 is 10 residues long. V lost 8 bases to trimming and J lost 2 bases, with 3 bases between them. The CDR3, as DNA: TGTGCCAGCGGCAACTATGGCTACACCTTC. Its protein is CASGNYGYTF.

The chain uses TRBV20-1 and TRBJ2-7; 9 positions agree with TRBD2. CDR1 DFQATT and CDR2 SNEGSKA come from the germline V gene (reference sequence). Trimming cost V 3 bases and J 4 bases; bases outside gene matches: 4. The CDR3 has 13 residues. As DNA, the CDR3 is TGCAGTGCTAGTCCTAGCGGGAAATACGAGCAGTACTTC. The encoded protein is CSASPSGKYEQYF.

This clone has more than one count but fewer than ten. The rearrangement joins TRBV4-1 to TRBJ1-2; D unclear. The V gene's germline CDR1 is MGHRA and CDR2 YSYEKL. Between the trimmed V and J ends, which lost 2 bases and 3 bases, there was a span of 13 bases. The CDR3 is 15 amino acids. CDR3 bases: TGCGCCAGCAGCCAATTATCAAGGCGGGACTATGGCTACACCTTC. Protein product: CASSQLSRRDYGYTF.

The rearrangement links TRBV6-2 or TRBV6-3 to TRBJ2-1; 8 bases align to TRBD2. Trimming cost V 5 bases and J 7 bases; bases outside gene matches: 10. The CDR3 runs 15 residues. CDR1 is MNHEY, CDR2 SVGEGT, per germline. The DNA of the CDR3 is TGTGCCAGCAGTGGCGTGGGCGGGAGGCCTAATGAGCAGTTCTTC. Amino acid sequence: CASSGVGGRPNEQFF.

The rearrangement joins TRBV24-1 to TRBJ2-1; 9 nucleotides agree with TRBD2. V was clipped by 4 bases and J by 7 bases; unmatched bases: 10. This CDR3 is 16 amino acids long. CDR1 is KGHDR, CDR2 SFDVKD, per germline. This CDR3 reads CATSEELAGPLNEQFF. Here the CDR3 DNA reads TGTGCCACCAGTGAAGAACTAGCGGGTCCGCTGAATGAGCAGTTCTTC.

CDR3 loop: CASSSPGMRNEQFF. The DNA for the CDR3 is TGTGCCAGCAGCTCCCCGGGGATGCGCAATGAGCAGTTCTTC. The chain combines TRBV7-2 with TRBJ2-1; a possible D gene is TRBD2 (5 bases). Per the germline V gene, CDR1 is SGHTA and CDR2 is FQGNSA. V was cut by 4 bases and J by 6 bases, with 13 bases left in between. The CDR3 is made up of 14 amino acids. The full variable domain, rest sourced from reference TRBV7-2 and TRBJ2-1, is GAGVSQSPSNKVTEKGKDVELRCDPISGHTALYWYRQSLGQGLEFLIYFQGNSAPDKSGLPSDRFSAERTGGSVSTLTIQRTQQEDSAVYLCASSSPGMRNEQFFGPGTRLTVL.

The rearrangement joins TRBV11-1 to TRBJ2-5; perhaps TRBD2 as D (5 bases). The CDR3 covers 16 residues. Trimming removed 3 bases at V and 2 bases at J, with 16 bases between. Germline CDR1 is SGHAT and CDR2 is FQDESV (reference sequence). The CDR3 sequence is CASSFLFSSGQETQYF. CDR3 nucleotides: TGTGCCAGCAGCTTTTTATTTTCGTCGGGACAAGAGACCCAGTACTTC.

The chain joins TRBV4-3 to TRBJ2-1; the match to TRBD2 covers 7 bases. Germline V lookup: CDR1 LGHNA, CDR2 YSLEER. V was clipped by 1 base and J by 3 bases; unmatched bases: 0. CDR3 size: 14 residues. CDR3 DNA: TGCGCCAGCAGCCAAGGGGACTACTACAATGAGCAGTTCTTC. Its protein is CASSQGDYYNEQFF.

The chain is built from TRBV20-1 and TRBJ1-1; 8 bases line up with TRBD1. Germline CDR1 is DFQATT and CDR2 is SNEGSKA (reference sequence). The CDR3 covers 18 residues. J gave up 0 bases and V 3 bases, and 15 bases lay outside the gene matches. The CDR3 region is CSASFPGQGKGLNTEAFF. CDR3 nucleotides: TGCAGTGCTAGTTTTCCAGGACAGGGAAAGGGACTGAACACTGAAGCTTTCTTT.

For this clone: Other DNA sequences within the sample encode an identical CDR3. This sequence joins TRBV7-2 and TRBJ1-6; a possible D gene is TRBD1 (6 bases). The CDR3 totals 14 residues. The germline V and J ends were trimmed by 6 bases and 7 bases, with 13 bases remaining between them. The germline CDR1 and CDR2 sequences are SGHTA and FQGNSA. The CDR3 is CASSLTGLNSPLHF. As DNA, the CDR3 is TGTGCCAGCAGTTTGACAGGCTTGAATTCACCCCTCCACTTT.

This chain connects TRBV6-5 to TRBJ1-4; TRBD1 matches at 11 bases. V shed 2 bases, J shed 14 bases, and the junction held 10 bases outside the gene matches. In germline, CDR1 is MNHEY, CDR2 SVGAGI. This CDR3 contains 15 residues. CDR3 in amino acids: CASSYQVGTGGGLFF. CDR3 bases: TGTGCCAGCAGTTACCAAGTAGGGACAGGGGGAGGGCTGTTTTTT.

The chain is built from TRBV19 and TRBJ1-5; D is perhaps TRBD1 (6 bases). V was pared by 9 bases and J by 5 bases, with 14 bases between. Germline CDR1 is LNHDA and CDR2 is SQIVND (reference sequence). The CDR3 is 13 residues long. CDR3 coding DNA: TGTGCCAGCGCAGGACAGACCTATCAGCCCCAGCATTTT. Its protein product is CASAGQTYQPQHF.

This rearrangement joins TRBV18 to TRBJ1-2, with D perhaps matching TRBD1 (5 bases). Per the germline V gene, CDR1 is KGHSH and CDR2 is LQKENI. The CDR3 is made up of 14 amino acids. The ends were cut back, 6 bases at V and 1 base at J, with 12 bases in the middle. The CDR3 here is CASSMMDNNYGYTF. As DNA, the CDR3 is TGTGCCAGCTCTATGATGGACAATAACTATGGCTACACCTTC. The complete variable domain, with remaining parts taken from reference TRBV18 and TRBJ1-2, reads NAGVMQNPRHLVRRRGQEARLRCSPMKGHSHVYWYRQLPEEGLKFMVYLQKENIIDESGMPKERFSAEFPKEGPSILRIQQVVRGDSAAYFCASSMMDNNYGYTFGSGTRLTVV.

The V call is TRBV24-1, the J call TRBJ2-3, with 7 bases lining up with TRBD2. There are 17 residues in the CDR3. Trimming removed 3 bases from V and 0 bases from J; junction bases left unmatched: 8. Germline CDR1 KGHDR, CDR2 SFDVKD. This CDR3 is CATSDIYGGGSTDTQYF. DNA of the CDR3: TGTGCCACCAGTGATATTTATGGCGGGGGTAGCACAGATACGCAGTATTTT.

V gene TRBV19 combines with J gene TRBJ2-1, with TRBD2 matching over 9 bases. Germline V lookup: CDR1 LNHDA, CDR2 SQIVND (reference sequence). There are 15 residues in the CDR3. Losses at the gene ends were 4 bases for V and 10 bases for J; bases not matched to a gene: 11. The CDR3 region has the DNA TGTGCCAGTAGTACCCGGGGGGCGGGAGGGATAGAGCAGTTCTTC. Amino acids: CASSTRGAGGIEQFF.

This clone has just one count. The V gene is TRBV28, the J gene TRBJ1-4, with D unresolved. V was cut by 1 base and J by 6 bases, with 15 bases left in between. Germline CDR1 and CDR2: MDHEN and SYDVKM. This CDR3 region has 16 residues. CDR3 bases: TGTGCCAGCAGTTTATCTCCTGACGGCGGGGATGAAAAACTGTTTTTT. Its translation is CASSLSPDGGDEKLFF.

The chain uses TRBV3-1 (or the pseudogene TRBV3-2) and TRBJ2-1; tentatively, D is TRBD2 (5 bases). The germline V and J ends were trimmed by 1 base and 6 bases, with 13 bases remaining between them. The CDR3 spans 15 residues. The germline V gene encodes CDR1 LGHDT and CDR2 YNNKEL (reference sequence). DNA of the CDR3: TGTGCCAGCAGCCAAGGAGGACTCCCGACCAATGAGCAGTTCTTC. Translation gives CASSQGGLPTNEQFF.

The chain recombines TRBV10-3 with TRBJ2-1, with TRBD2 matching over 11 bases. Trimming cost V 5 bases and J 9 bases; bases outside gene matches: 6. Germline CDR1 reads ENHRY; CDR2 reads SYGVKD. This CDR3 has 14 amino acids. In DNA form, the CDR3 reads TGTGCCATCAGTTCACTAGCGGGAGACTCTGAGCAGTTCTTC. Protein product: CAISSLAGDSEQFF.

V gene TRBV18 combines with J gene TRBJ2-3; tentatively, D is TRBD2 (5 bases). The CDR3 length is 14 residues. CDR1 is KGHSH, CDR2 LQKENI, per germline. Trimming removed 0 bases from V and 4 bases from J, with 8 bases in between. In DNA form, the CDR3 reads TGTGCCAGCTCACCACCGGGAGCGGCAGATACGCAGTATTTT. Translation: CASSPPGAADTQYF.

In this sample, this clone turned up a few times. This chain links TRBV10-3 with TRBJ2-5; 8 nucleotides align to TRBD2. Germline lookup yields CDR1 ENHRY and CDR2 SYGVKD. The CDR3 runs to 13 residues. Losses at the gene ends were 6 bases for V and 5 bases for J; bases not matched to a gene: 5. CDR3 residues: CAISQGGGETQYF. Written as DNA, the CDR3 is TGTGCCATCAGCCAGGGCGGGGGGGAGACCCAGTACTTC.

This clone was observed once. The chain links TRBV4-3 to TRBJ1-1; tentatively, D is TRBD1 (6 bases). Trimming took off 1 base at V and 8 bases at J, with 14 bases between the two ends. The CDR3 loop spans 14 amino acids. The germline V gene encodes CDR1 LGHNA and CDR2 YSLEER. The CDR3 region has the DNA TGCGCCAGCAGCCAAGGCCTCGGGGGGACAGAAGCTTTCTTT. Its protein product is CASSQGLGGTEAFF.

This chain uses TRBV4-1 with TRBJ1-2, with 7 bases aligning to TRBD1. Germline lookup yields CDR1 MGHRA and CDR2 YSYEKL. The CDR3 totals 16 residues. Germline trimming cut 5 bases from V and 8 bases from J; bases unmatched to any gene: 17. The CDR3 DNA reads as TGCGCCAGCAGCGACAATCTTCTCGACAGGGTGAAGGGCTACACCTTC. It is translated as CASSDNLLDRVKGYTF.

This sequence joins TRBV10-3 and TRBJ2-7; 7 nucleotides match TRBD1. CDR1 and CDR2 (germline): ENHRY, SYGVKD. The CDR3 totals 15 residues. The J segment lost 2 bases and the V segment lost 2 bases, leaving 6 bases of the junction unmatched. CDR3 nucleotide sequence: TGTGCCATCAGTGAGGGTTCCAGGGGGACCTACGAGCAGTACTTC. Its protein product is CAISEGSRGTYEQYF.

This chain links TRBV28 with TRBJ2-7; TRBD1 matches 9 bases. CDR1 is MDHEN and CDR2 is SYDVKM in the germline V gene. V dropped 6 bases and J dropped 3; count of bases not matched to a gene: 6. This CDR3 has 14 residues. The CDR3 DNA reads TGTGCCAGCAGGCGGACAGGGGCTATCTACGAGCAGTACTTC. Translating gives CASRRTGAIYEQYF.

The chain links TRBV28 to TRBJ1-4; D is possibly TRBD1 (5 bases). CDR1 is MDHEN and CDR2 is SYDVKM in the germline V gene. Trimming removed 7 bases from V and 8 bases from J, with 20 bases in between. The CDR3 has 15 amino acids. The CDR3 DNA is TGTGCCAGCACCGAGCCCACAGGCCTCAACGAAAAACTGTTTTTT. This codes for CASTEPTGLNEKLFF.